Below, 12 T cell receptor beta chains from the same sample are listed, as sequenced in a study of blood T cells in healthy people across ages. The authors ran a second PCR of about 6 to 12 cycles using a sample-barcoded 5' primer and a J-beta primer mix. TCRdb used MiXCR to reprocess the 5' RACE reads, holding one entry per CDR3 protein. Of around 970,000 distinct CDR3 sequences in the sample, roughly 51% were seen once. Sequenced input: blood. Every receptor here comes from a woman aged 55-75 years in good health.

This chain uses TRBV3-1 with TRBJ1-1, with 8 bases lining up with TRBD1. The CDR3 covers 17 residues. CDR1 is LGHDT, CDR2 YNNKEL, per germline (reference sequence). After removal of 5 bases from V and 0 bases from J, the junction contained 11 bases not matched to a gene. In nucleotides, the CDR3 is TGTGCCAGCAGCACCCCCGGACAGGGCATCCTGAACACTGAAGCTTTCTTT. Translating it yields CASSTPGQGILNTEAFF.

This chain connects TRBV3-1 to TRBJ2-7; 8 nucleotides align to TRBD1. Per germline, CDR1 LGHDT and CDR2 YNNKEL (reference sequence). V shed 5 bases, J shed 4 bases, and the junction held 10 bases outside the gene matches. This CDR3 contains 15 residues. CDR3 region: CASSSSGTGRYEQYF. CDR3 coding DNA: TGTGCCAGCAGCTCTTCCGGGACAGGAAGGTACGAGCAGTACTTC.

The sample holds a few counts of this clonotype. The chain uses TRBV4-1 and TRBJ1-5; no reliable D call. Trimming shortened V by 1 base and J by 4 bases, and 11 bases separated the two germline ends. From germline, CDR1 is MGHRA and CDR2 YSYEKL. The CDR3 extends over 15 amino acids. CDR3 loop: CASSQVATENQPQHF. DNA of the CDR3: TGCGCCAGCAGCCAAGTAGCCACGGAAAATCAGCCCCAGCATTTT.

J is TRBJ2-1 and V is TRBV6-2 or TRBV6-3; D is undetermined. The ends were cut back, 5 bases at V and 13 bases at J, with 12 bases in the middle. The CDR3 sequence is 11 residues long. In germline, CDR1 is MNHEY, CDR2 SVGEGT. The CDR3 is CASSPARVQFF. The CDR3 DNA follows: TGTGCCAGCAGTCCCGCGAGAGTCCAGTTCTTC.

The J gene is TRBJ2-1, the V gene TRBV20-1, with TRBD2 matching over 11 bases. The germline CDR1 and CDR2 sequences are DFQATT and SNEGSKA (reference sequence). CDR3 length: 16 residues. The V segment lost 3 bases and the J segment 3 bases; nucleotides outside the gene matches: 7. For the CDR3, the DNA is TGCAGTGCTAGTCCTCCAACTAGCGGGAGCTACAATGAGCAGTTCTTC. It specifies CSASPPTSGSYNEQFF.

This rearrangement joins TRBV5-1 to TRBJ2-4; a possible D gene is TRBD1 (5 bases). V shed 5 bases and J shed 5 bases, with 17 bases lying between them. This CDR3 has 15 residues. Germline CDR1 and CDR2: SGHRS and YFSETQ. The CDR3 is CASRLNDSPQNIQYF. CDR3 in DNA: TGCGCCAGCAGGCTGAATGACAGTCCCCAAAACATTCAGTACTTC.

In its sample, this clonotype was seen a few times. The chain has TRBV20-1 and TRBJ2-3; possibly TRBD2 for D (7 bases). The CDR3 spans 17 residues. Looked up from germline, CDR1 is DFQATT and CDR2 is SNEGSKA (reference sequence). Trimming removed 3 bases at V and 4 bases at J, with 23 bases between. The CDR3 DNA reads as TGCAGTGCTAGGACAATGACGGGAACAGGGAGGGCAGATACGCAGTATTTT. Amino acids: CSARTMTGTGRADTQYF.

This clonotype appeared a few times. This chain joins TRBV27 and TRBJ2-4; D not resolved. The CDR3 extends over 13 amino acids. Germline V gene data show CDR1 as MNHEY and CDR2 as SMNVEV (reference sequence). V gave up 5 bases and J gave up 4 bases, with 9 bases separating them. The chain's CDR3 is CASSIGQKNIQYF. The CDR3 DNA sequence: TGTGCCAGCAGTATCGGCCAAAAAAACATTCAGTACTTC.

The chain combines TRBV3-1 with TRBJ2-5, with D uncertain. The CDR3 has 14 amino acids. V was shortened by 1 base and J by 5 bases, with 11 bases between the two germline ends. Germline CDR1 reads LGHDT; CDR2 reads YNNKEL (reference sequence). This CDR3 reads CASSQVISSETQYF. The CDR3 DNA follows: TGTGCCAGCAGCCAAGTTATAAGCTCTGAGACCCAGTACTTC.

The CDR3 region is CASTPNGKTQAFF. The CDR3 DNA is TGTGCCAGCACCCCCAACGGGAAAACTCAAGCTTTCTTT. The chain has TRBV6-5 and TRBJ1-1; D remains unclear. V lost 7 bases to trimming and J lost 9 bases, with 18 bases between them. Germline CDR1 MNHEY, CDR2 SVGAGI. There are 13 residues in the CDR3.

About this clonotype: One end of the junction does not line up with germline, which may come from a read error. The chain recombines TRBV5-1 with TRBJ1-1; weak D call: TRBD1 (5 bases). CDR1 is SGHRS, CDR2 YFSETQ, per germline. This CDR3 contains 14 residues. The CDR3 sequence: CASRTGTLNTGAFF. The CDR3 DNA reads as TGCGCCAGCAGGACCGGGACGCTGAACACTGGAGCTTTCTTT. The full variable domain, its missing parts supplied by reference TRBV5-1 and TRBJ1-1, is KAGVTQTPRYLIKTRGQQVTLSCSPISGHRSVSWYQQTPGQGLQFLFEYFSETQRNKGNFPGRFSGRQFSNSRSEMNVSTLELGDSALYLCASRTGTLNTGAFFGQGTRLTVV.

This chain links TRBV7-2 with TRBJ1-2, with D hard to call. The CDR3 runs 13 residues. V lost 3 bases to trimming and J lost 7 bases, with 12 bases between them. Germline assignment: CDR1 SGHTA and CDR2 FQGNSA. The CDR3 sequence is CASSLSAESGYTF. Here the CDR3 DNA reads TGTGCCAGCAGCTTGTCCGCGGAGAGTGGCTACACCTTC.